This is a list of T cell receptor beta chains from one sample in a study of cytomegalovirus exposure and HLA in healthy donors. Using immunoSEQ multiplex PCR, the repertoire was profiled, and TCRdb retains in-frame clones only, with some absent. Of fewer than 140,000 clones in the sample, roughly 75% were seen once. Sequencing used PBMCs. These receptors all stem from a man between 35 and 55 years old in good health and CMV-seronegative. Both conserved end residues are part of each CDR3. The D gene is left open where the match is weak. Expanded clones are given a class, and other clones once, few, many or no size at all.

clone_size,d_call,j_call,v_call,cdr3_nt,cdr3_aa
-,TRBD2,TRBJ2-1,TRBV27,TGTGCCAGCAGTTTAATGATGACTAGCGGGGGGGGTGAGCAGTTCTTC,CASSLMMTSGGGEQFF
-,-,TRBJ2-6,TRBV5-1,TGCGCCAGCAGGCGACAGGCGACCAGCTCTGGGGCCAACGTCCTGACTTTC,CASRRQATSSGANVLTF
-,TRBD1,TRBJ1-1,TRBV9,TGTGCCAGCAGCAACGGACAGGCCGTGGGCACTGAAGCTTTCTTT,CASSNGQAVGTEAFF
-,-,TRBJ2-7,TRBV5-1,TGCGCCAGCAGCGTCCTGGGACACACCAGTGACGAGCAGTACTTC,CASSVLGHTSDEQYF
-,TRBD1,TRBJ2-7,TRBV5-5,TGTGCCAGCAGTCTTACAGGGGCGATCGACGAGCAGTACTTC,CASSLTGAIDEQYF
once,TRBD1,TRBJ1-2,TRBV5-4,TGTGCCAGCAGCGCGGACAGGGGGACGCGGAACACCTACACCTTC,CASSADRGTRNTYTF
-,TRBD2,TRBJ2-2,TRBV4-2,TGTGCCAGCAGCCAAGCTAGCGGGGGGGCCTTGGGGTTCACCGGGGAGCTGTTTTTT,CASSQASGGALGFTGELFF
-,TRBD1,TRBJ1-1,TRBV5-8,TGTGCCAGCAGCCCCACCGGGACAGGGGGGGCGAACACTGAAGCTTTCTTT,CASSPTGTGGANTEAFF
-,TRBD2,TRBJ2-3,TRBV4-2,TGTGCCAGCAGCCAGCCTTTTGCGGGGGATAGCACAGATACGCAGTATTTT,CASSQPFAGDSTDTQYF
once,-,TRBJ2-7,TRBV7-2,TGTGCCAGCAGCATCGAGGGCGGTTACTACGAGCAGTACTTC,CASSIEGGYYEQYF
-,-,TRBJ1-1,TRBV5-5,TGTGCCAGCAGCGGCGGGGGAAACCCGAACACTGAAGCTTTCTTT,CASSGGGNPNTEAFF
-,-,TRBJ1-1,TRBV14,TGTGCCAGCAGCCAAGCCTTGGGCAGCTCCACTGAAGCTTTCTTT,CASSQALGSSTEAFF
-,TRBD1,TRBJ2-3,TRBV19,TGTGCCAGTAGTATCATGGGACAGGTCACAGATACGCAGTATTTT,CASSIMGQVTDTQYF
-,TRBD2,TRBJ2-1,TRBV5-1,TGCGCCAGCAGCTTGGCTAGCGGGTACAATGAGCAGTTCTTC,CASSLASGYNEQFF
few,-,TRBJ2-3,TRBV7-9,TGTTCCAGCAGCCCCCGACTGGAGGGAAGGGCGACAGATACGCAGTATTTT,CSSSPRLEGRATDTQYF
-,-,TRBJ2-7,TRBV21-1,TGTGCCGGCACCCCGGGGGGCGACGAGCAGTACTTC,CAGTPGGDEQYF
-,TRBD1,TRBJ2-7,TRBV5-4,TGTGCCAGCAGCCAAGGACAGGGAACCCGGGAGCAGTACTTC,CASSQGQGTREQYF
-,TRBD1,TRBJ1-1,TRBV6-1,TGTGCCAGCAGTGAAGACAGGGGGCGAGAAGCTTTCTTT,CASSEDRGREAFF
few,-,TRBJ1-5,TRBV23-1,TGCGCCAGCCCCGCCGGGGGGGACTTGAATCAGCCCCAGCATTTT,CASPAGGDLNQPQHF
-,TRBD1,TRBJ1-2,TRBV2,TGTGCCAGCAGTGAAACGAGGGGGCACTATGGCTACACCTTC,CASSETRGHYGYTF
-,-,TRBJ1-6,TRBV7-8,TGTGCCAGCAGCGAAGGACAAGGACCTTCACCCCTCCACTTT,CASSEGQGPSPLHF
once,TRBD1,TRBJ1-3,TRBV2,TGTGCCAGCATACCGGGACAGGGAGCCGGAAACACCATATATTTT,CASIPGQGAGNTIYF
-,-,TRBJ2-5,TRBV2,TGTGCCAGCAGCAGGGACTCCCAAGAGACCCAGTACTTC,CASSRDSQETQYF
-,-,TRBJ2-2,TRBV18,TGTGCCAGCTCACCACGCGCGGAGGGCACCGGGGAGCTGTTTTTT,CASSPRAEGTGELFF
-,-,TRBJ2-3,TRBV6-1,TGTGCCAGCAGTCACCAACTCCTCACAGATACGCAGTATTTT,CASSHQLLTDTQYF
-,TRBD1,TRBJ1-4,TRBV6-1,TGTGCCAGCAGTGGCCGGGACAGGGCAGTTCGTGGAGAAAAACTGTTTTTT,CASSGRDRAVRGEKLFF
once,TRBD2,TRBJ2-1,TRBV5-4,TGTGCCAGCAGTCGTGGCGGGGGGGGGTACAATGAGCAGTTCTTC,CASSRGGGGYNEQFF
-,-,TRBJ1-4,TRBV10-2,TGCGCCAGCAGACAGGGTGGGGGTGAAAAACTGTTTTTT,CASRQGGGEKLFF
-,TRBD1,TRBJ1-2,TRBV5-5,TGTGCCAGCAGCCCATCCGGGACAGGGATCTATGGCTACACCTTC,CASSPSGTGIYGYTF
-,TRBD2,TRBJ2-2,TRBV7-2,TGTGCCAGCAGCGCGGGACTAGCGACCGGGGAGCTGTTTTTT,CASSAGLATGELFF
once,-,TRBJ2-7,TRBV18,TGTGCCAGCTCACGTCGAGAAGGGGTCGTTTACGAGCAGTACTTC,CASSRREGVVYEQYF
-,-,TRBJ1-4,TRBV29-1,TGCAGCGTTGGCGGGGGTGCTAATGAAAAACTGTTTTTT,CSVGGGANEKLFF
-,-,TRBJ2-7,TRBV19,TGTGCCAGTAGTAAGTCTCACAGGGAGACCTACGAGCAGTACTTC,CASSKSHRETYEQYF
-,TRBD1,TRBJ2-7,TRBV25-1,TGTGCCAGCAGTGAATCAAAGGGGGCTCGCGAGCAGTACTTC,CASSESKGAREQYF
few,-,TRBJ2-1,TRBV1,TGCACCAGCCGAGGGGGACTAGCGGGGATCGGGAATGAGCAGTTCTTC,CTSRGGLAGIGNEQFF
once,-,TRBJ1-2,TRBV19,TGTGCCAGTAAAGCAGGGGCCAACTATGGCTACACCTTC,CASKAGANYGYTF
-,TRBD2,TRBJ2-5,TRBV4-1,TGCGCCAGCAGCCAAGGACTAGCGGAAGAGACCCAGTACTTC,CASSQGLAEETQYF
-,-,TRBJ1-5,TRBV7-6,TGTGCCAGCAGCTTGTCAGACAATCAGCCCCAGCATTTT,CASSLSDNQPQHF
-,-,TRBJ1-2,TRBV4-1,TGCGCCAGCAGCCCCCCTGGAGGGCGAAGGTATGGCTACACCTTC,CASSPPGGRRYGYTF
-,-,TRBJ1-1,TRBV5-1,TGCGCCAGCTTCGGACAGAACTTAAGGGGGAACACTGAAGCTTTCTTT,CASFGQNLRGNTEAFF
-,TRBD1,TRBJ2-1,TRBV5-1,TGCGCCAGCAGCCGGACAGGGTTCGGGGGACTTGAGCAGTTCTTC,CASSRTGFGGLEQFF
few,TRBD1,TRBJ2-2,TRBV11-2,TGTGCCAGCAGCTTAGTCTCTGGACAGGCTACCGGGGAGCTGTTTTTT,CASSLVSGQATGELFF